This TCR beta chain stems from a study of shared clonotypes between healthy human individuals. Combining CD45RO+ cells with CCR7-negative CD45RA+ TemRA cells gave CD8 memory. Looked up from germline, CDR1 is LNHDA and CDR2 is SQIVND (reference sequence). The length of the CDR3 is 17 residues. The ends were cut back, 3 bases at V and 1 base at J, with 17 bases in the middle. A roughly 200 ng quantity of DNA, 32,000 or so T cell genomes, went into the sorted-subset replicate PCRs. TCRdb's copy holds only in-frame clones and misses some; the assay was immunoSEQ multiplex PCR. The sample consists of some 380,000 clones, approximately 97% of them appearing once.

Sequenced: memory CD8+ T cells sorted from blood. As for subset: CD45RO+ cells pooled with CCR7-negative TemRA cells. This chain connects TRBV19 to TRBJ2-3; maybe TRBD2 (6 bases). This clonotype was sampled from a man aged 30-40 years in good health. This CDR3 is CASSIRQRGMRTDTQYF. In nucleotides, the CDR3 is TGTGCCAGTAGTATTCGCCAACGGGGGATGCGCACAGATACGCAGTATTTT.